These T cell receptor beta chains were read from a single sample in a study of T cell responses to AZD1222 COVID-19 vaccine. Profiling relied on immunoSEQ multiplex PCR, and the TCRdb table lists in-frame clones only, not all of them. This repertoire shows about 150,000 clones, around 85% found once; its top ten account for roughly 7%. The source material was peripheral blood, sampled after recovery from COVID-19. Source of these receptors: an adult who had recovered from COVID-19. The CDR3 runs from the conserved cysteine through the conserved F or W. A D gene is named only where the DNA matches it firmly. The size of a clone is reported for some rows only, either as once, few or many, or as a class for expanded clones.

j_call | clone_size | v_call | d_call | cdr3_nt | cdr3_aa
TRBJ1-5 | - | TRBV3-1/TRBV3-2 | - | TGTGCCAGCAGCCAAGAAGGCCAGCATCAGCCCCAGCATTTT | CASSQEGQHQPQHF
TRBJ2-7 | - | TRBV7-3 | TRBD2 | TGTGCCAGCAGCTTAATCGGGGGGGACGACGAGCAGTACTTC | CASSLIGGDDEQYF
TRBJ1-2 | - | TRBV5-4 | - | TGTGCCAGCAGCTTTGGGGACACCAACTATGGCTACACCTTC | CASSFGDTNYGYTF
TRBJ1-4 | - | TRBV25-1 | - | TGTGCCAGCAGTGAATTAGAGAGGGCTAATGAAAAACTGTTTTTT | CASSELERANEKLFF
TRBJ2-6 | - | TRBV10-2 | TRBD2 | TGCGCCAGCCGAGGGGAGGGGAGTGGGGCCAACGTCCTGACTTTC | CASRGEGSGANVLTF
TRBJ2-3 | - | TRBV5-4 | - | TGTGCCAGCAGCTTGCGGCAGGGGGGGGGAGATACGCAGTATTTT | CASSLRQGGGDTQYF
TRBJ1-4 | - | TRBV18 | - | TGTGCCAGCTCACCTGATCACGCGACTAATGAAAAACTGTTTTTT | CASSPDHATNEKLFF
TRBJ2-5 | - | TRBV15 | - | TGTGCCACCAGCAGAGTGACTAACCCTCAAGAGACCCAGTACTTC | CATSRVTNPQETQYF
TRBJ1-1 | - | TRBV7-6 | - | TGTGCCAGCAGCTTACTTCAGAGGGGTGAAGCTTTCTTT | CASSLLQRGEAFF
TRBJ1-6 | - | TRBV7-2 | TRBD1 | TGTGCCAGCAGCCCCACCCCTTGGGGACAGGGACTGGGTAATTCACCCCTCCACTTT | CASSPTPWGQGLGNSPLHF
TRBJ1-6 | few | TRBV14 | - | TGTGCCAGCAGCCACAAGTCCTATAATTCACCCCTCCACTTT | CASSHKSYNSPLHF
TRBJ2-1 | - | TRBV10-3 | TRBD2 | TGTGCCATCAGTGAACACTCCGGGGGGGCCCCCAATGAGCAGTTCTTC | CAISEHSGGAPNEQFF
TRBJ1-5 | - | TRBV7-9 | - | TGTGCCAGCAGCTTAGGTAATGATCAGCCCCAGCATTTT | CASSLGNDQPQHF
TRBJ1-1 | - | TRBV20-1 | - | TGCAGTGCTAGTGTGGGGTCTGGCACTGAAGCTTTCTTT | CSASVGSGTEAFF
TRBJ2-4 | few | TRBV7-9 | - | TGTGCCAGCAGCTTAGTAAGGGACTCAACATTTCAGTACTTC | CASSLVRDSTFQYF
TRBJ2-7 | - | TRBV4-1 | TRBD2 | TGCGCCAGCAGCCAAGATCATAGCGGGAGGGCGAACCGCGCCTACGAGCAGTACTTC | CASSQDHSGRANRAYEQYF
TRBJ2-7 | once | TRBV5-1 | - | TGCGCCAGCAGCTCCCTGACAGAATCCTACGAGCAGTACTTC | CASSSLTESYEQYF
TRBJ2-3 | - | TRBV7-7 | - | TGTGCCAGCAGCTTACAGGGGGGACGTTCAGATACGCAGTATTTT | CASSLQGGRSDTQYF
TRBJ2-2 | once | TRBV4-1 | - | TGCGCCAGCAGCCAGCAGGGGAACACCGGGGAGCTGTTTTTT | CASSQQGNTGELFF
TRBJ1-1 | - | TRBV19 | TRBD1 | TGTGCCAGTAGTATCCTACAGGGGGTAACGACTGAAGCTTTCTTT | CASSILQGVTTEAFF
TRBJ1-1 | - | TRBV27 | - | TGTGCCAGCAGTTTAAAAGGGGGTATGATGAACACTGAAGCTTTCTTT | CASSLKGGMMNTEAFF
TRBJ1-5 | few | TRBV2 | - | TGTGCCAGCACTCGGGGGGAGGATCAGCCCCAGCATTTT | CASTRGEDQPQHF
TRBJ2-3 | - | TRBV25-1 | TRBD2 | TGTGCCAGCAGGGAAGGACTAGCGGGAGGAGTAGGGACGCAGTATTTT | CASREGLAGGVGTQYF
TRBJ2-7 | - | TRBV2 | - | TGTGCCAGCAGCGCTGGGGCACCCTACGAGCAGTACTTC | CASSAGAPYEQYF
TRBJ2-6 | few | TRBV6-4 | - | TGTGCCAGCAGTGAGACAGCCCACTCTGGGGCCAACGTCCTGACTTTC | CASSETAHSGANVLTF
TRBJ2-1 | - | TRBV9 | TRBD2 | TGTGCCAGCAGCGTGGGGTCGGGACTAGGAAGTGAGCAGTTCTTC | CASSVGSGLGSEQFF
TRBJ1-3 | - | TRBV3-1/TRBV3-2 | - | TGTGCCAGCAGCCTCTCGTTTGCATCTGGAAACACCATATATTTT | CASSLSFASGNTIYF
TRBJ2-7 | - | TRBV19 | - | TGTGCCAGTAGTACCCGAAACGAGCAGTACTTC | CASSTRNEQYF
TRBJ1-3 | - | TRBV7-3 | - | TGTGCCAGCAGCTTAGGGACACACGGAAACACCATATATTTT | CASSLGTHGNTIYF
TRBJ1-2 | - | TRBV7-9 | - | TGTGCCAGCAGCTCCCTGGATGGCTACACCTTC | CASSSLDGYTF
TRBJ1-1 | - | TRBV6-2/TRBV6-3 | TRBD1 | TGTGCCAGCAGTTACTCGATAGCGCAGGGGGCTCGGACTGAAGCTTTCTTT | CASSYSIAQGARTEAFF
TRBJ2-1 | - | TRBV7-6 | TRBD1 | TGTGCCAGCAGCTTAGCGGGACAGGGGGCTTCCGATGAGCAGTTCTTC | CASSLAGQGASDEQFF
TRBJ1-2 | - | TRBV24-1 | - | TGTGCCACCAGTGATTATCTTAACTATGGCTACACCTTC | CATSDYLNYGYTF
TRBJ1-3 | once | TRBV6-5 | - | TGTGCCAGCAGGGCCGACGGAAACACCATATATTTT | CASRADGNTIYF
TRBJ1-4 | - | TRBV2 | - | TGTGCCAGCAGTGTGAAAGGGGGTTTCGGAGAAAAACTGTTTTTT | CASSVKGGFGEKLFF
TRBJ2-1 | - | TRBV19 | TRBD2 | TGTGCCAGTAGGCCGGGGGGGACATCGAATGAGCAGTTCTTC | CASRPGGTSNEQFF
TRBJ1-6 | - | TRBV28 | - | TGTGCCAGCAGTTTAATTCGGGGGCCTAATTCACCCCTCCACTTT | CASSLIRGPNSPLHF
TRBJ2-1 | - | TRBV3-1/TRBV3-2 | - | TGTGCCAGCAGCCTGACCCTACGCGAGCAGTTCTTC | CASSLTLREQFF
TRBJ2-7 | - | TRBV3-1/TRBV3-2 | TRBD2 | TGTGCCAGCAGCTTTGGGACTAGCGGGAGTCGAGAGCAGTACTTC | CASSFGTSGSREQYF
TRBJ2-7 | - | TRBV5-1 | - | TGCGCCAGCAGCCCAGATCTCGGGGCCTACGAGCAGTACTTC | CASSPDLGAYEQYF
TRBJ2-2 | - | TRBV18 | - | TGTGCCAGCTCGCACCAGGCCTCGTTAACCGACCCCGGGGAGCTGTTTTTT | CASSHQASLTDPGELFF
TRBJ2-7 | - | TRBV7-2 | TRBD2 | TGTGCCAGCAGCGGACGACTAGCGGGGCCCTACGAGCAGTACTTC | CASSGRLAGPYEQYF
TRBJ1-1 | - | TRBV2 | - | TGTGCCAGCAGTAACACGGACGACACTGAAGCTTTCTTT | CASSNTDDTEAFF
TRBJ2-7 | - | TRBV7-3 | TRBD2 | TGTGCCAGCAGCTCCACCGGGACTAGCGGGAACGAGCAGTACTTC | CASSSTGTSGNEQYF
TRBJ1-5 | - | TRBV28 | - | TGTGCCAGCAGTTTAAGGGTCAATCAGCCCCAGCATTTT | CASSLRVNQPQHF
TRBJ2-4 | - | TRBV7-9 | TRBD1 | TGTGCCAGCAGCGATAATAGACAGGGGCGAAACATTCAGTACTTC | CASSDNRQGRNIQYF
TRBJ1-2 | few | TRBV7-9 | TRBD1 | TGTGCCAGCAGCTTGGCAGGGGGGGTAGGAGGCTACACCTTC | CASSLAGGVGGYTF